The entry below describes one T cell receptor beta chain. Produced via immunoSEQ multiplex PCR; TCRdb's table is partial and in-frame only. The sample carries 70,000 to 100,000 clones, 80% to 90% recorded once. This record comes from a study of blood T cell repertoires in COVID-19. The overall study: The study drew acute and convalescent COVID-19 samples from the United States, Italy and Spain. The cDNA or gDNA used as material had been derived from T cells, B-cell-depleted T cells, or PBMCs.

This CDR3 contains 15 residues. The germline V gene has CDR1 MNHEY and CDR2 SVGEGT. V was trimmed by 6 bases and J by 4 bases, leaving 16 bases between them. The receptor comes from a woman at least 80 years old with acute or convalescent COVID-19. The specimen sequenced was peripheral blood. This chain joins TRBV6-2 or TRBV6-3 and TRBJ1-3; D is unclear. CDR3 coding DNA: TGTGCCAGCAGCCGATTAATATCGCGGGGAAACACCATATATTTT. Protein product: CASSRLISRGNTIYF.